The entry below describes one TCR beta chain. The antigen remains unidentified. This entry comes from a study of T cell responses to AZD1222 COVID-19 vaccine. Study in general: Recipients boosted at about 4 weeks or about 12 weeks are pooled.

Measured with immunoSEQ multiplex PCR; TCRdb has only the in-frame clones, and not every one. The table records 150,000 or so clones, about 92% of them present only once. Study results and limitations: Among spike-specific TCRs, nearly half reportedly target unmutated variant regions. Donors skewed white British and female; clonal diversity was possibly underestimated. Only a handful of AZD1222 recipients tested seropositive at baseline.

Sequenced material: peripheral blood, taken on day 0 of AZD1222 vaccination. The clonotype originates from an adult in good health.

DNA of the CDR3: TGTGCCAGCAGCTTGGGCGACAGAGTGGAGACCCAGTACTTC. This sequence encodes CASSLGDRVETQYF. V is TRBV5-4 and J is TRBJ2-5; maybe TRBD1 (5 bases). Germline loops: CDR1 SGHNT, CDR2 YYREEE (reference sequence). V lost 0 bases and J lost 5, with 11 bases in between. CDR3 length: 14 amino acids.